This passage covers 26 T cell receptor beta chains from one sample sequenced in a study of T cell changes during pregnancy in multiple sclerosis. The protocol was immunoSEQ multiplex PCR, while the TCRdb copy is restricted to in-frame clones and leaves out a portion. The table shows about 21,000 clones, with 80% to 95% occurring only once. Sequenced here: CD4+ T cells from peripheral blood mononuclear cells, sampled in the third trimester of pregnancy. The source is a female donor with multiple sclerosis, enrolled in a pregnancy study.

The V call is TRBV6-6, the J call TRBJ1-2; 9 bases are shared with TRBD1. Germline lookup yields CDR1 MNHNY and CDR2 SVGAGI (reference sequence). This CDR3 spans 16 amino acids. Trimming cost V 1 base and J 2 bases; bases outside gene matches: 5. The CDR3 here is CASSYLGTGTNYGYTF. DNA of the CDR3: TGTGCCAGCAGTTACTTGGGGACAGGGACGAACTATGGCTACACCTTC.

This clone was picked up a small number of times. This rearrangement joins TRBV18 to TRBJ2-2; D call uncertain. Germline V gene data show CDR1 as KGHSH and CDR2 as LQKENI. Trimming left V 3 bases short and J 1 base short, with 6 bases between. CDR3 length: 14 residues. CDR3 nucleotides: TGTGCCAGCTCACCTCGGTGGAACACCGGGGAGCTGTTTTTT. Protein sequence: CASSPRWNTGELFF.

This chain joins TRBV30 and TRBJ2-5; 7 positions agree with TRBD1. Per the germline V gene, CDR1 is GTSNPN and CDR2 is SVGIG (reference sequence). This CDR3 comprises 14 residues. Trimming at V came to 1 base and at J to 2 bases, leaving 4 bases not matched to a gene. The CDR3 DNA reads as TGTGCCTGGAGTGAACAGGGGCGACAAGAGACCCAGTACTTC. Its translation is CAWSEQGRQETQYF.

A few counts support this clone. The chain recombines TRBV21-1 with TRBJ1-4. TRBV21-1 is listed as a pseudogene. The CDR3 spans 17 residues. In DNA, the CDR3 is TGTGCCAGCAGCAAAAAAGAAAGGAGCAGAGTTAATGAAAAACTGTTTTTT. It encodes CASSKKERSRVNEKLFF.

The J gene is TRBJ1-5, the V gene TRBV18; D is unclear. Germline CDR1 and CDR2: KGHSH and LQKENI. Trimming left V 3 bases short and J 4 bases short, with 7 bases between. CDR3 size: 13 residues. The CDR3 loop reads CASSPLQNQPQHF. CDR3 bases: TGTGCCAGCTCACCTCTACAGAATCAGCCCCAGCATTTT. Full variable domain (outside the CDR3, taken from reference TRBV18 and TRBJ1-5): NAGVMQNPRHLVRRRGQEARLRCSPMKGHSHVYWYRQLPEEGLKFMVYLQKENIIDESGMPKERFSAEFPKEGPSILRIQQVVRGDSAAYFCASSPLQNQPQHFGDGTRLSIL.

The chain is built from TRBV29-1 and TRBJ1-4; no definite D call. The CDR3 totals 13 residues. Trimming took 4 bases from V and 0 from J, leaving 6 bases between them. The germline V gene has CDR1 SQVTM and CDR2 ANQGSEA. The CDR3 is CSVGGTTNEKLFF. The CDR3 DNA sequence: TGCAGCGTTGGCGGGACAACTAATGAAAAACTGTTTTTT.

This rearrangement joins TRBV30 to TRBJ1-1; 7 positions agree with TRBD1. Germline CDR1 GTSNPN, CDR2 SVGIG (reference sequence). With 8 bases clipped from V and 0 bases from J, the junction kept 12 bases outside the gene matches. The CDR3 runs to 15 residues. CDR3 sequence reads: CAGNVRGTVNTEAFF. The CDR3 DNA is TGTGCCGGAAACGTAAGGGGGACAGTGAACACTGAAGCTTTCTTT.

Here the CDR3 reads CASSELRFTTEAFF. The CDR3 DNA is TGTGCCAGCAGTGAACTCAGGTTTACCACTGAAGCTTTCTTT. This sequence joins TRBV6-1 and TRBJ1-1; D is unresolved. The CDR3 has 14 residues. Trimming cost V 2 bases and J 4 bases, with 11 bases left between them. Germline V gene data show CDR1 as MNHNS and CDR2 as SASEGT.

This clone appeared a single time. The chain links TRBV4-2 to TRBJ2-1; TRBD2 matches 8 bases. V was pared by 3 bases and J by 7 bases, with 11 bases of the junction left unmatched. The germline V gene has CDR1 LGHNA and CDR2 YNFKEQ. The CDR3 extends over 16 amino acids. The CDR3 DNA follows: TGTGCCAGCAGCCATCGGCGGGGGGACCTTTGGAATGAGCAGTTCTTC. Protein sequence: CASSHRRGDLWNEQFF.

This clone was counted a single time. The J gene is TRBJ2-1, the V gene TRBV21-1; the D segment call TRBD2 is taken from the table without a DNA check. TRBV21-1 counts as a pseudogene. This CDR3 region has 17 residues. CDR3 bases: TGTGCCAGCAGCAAAGCCAGCGGGGGGCCTTCCTACAATGAGCAGTTCTTC. Amino acid sequence: CASSKASGGPSYNEQFF.

The rearrangement uses TRBV6-1 and TRBJ2-7, with 14 bases matching TRBD2. Germline V gene lookup returns CDR1 MNHNS and CDR2 SASEGT. Germline trimming cut 6 bases from V and 6 bases from J; bases unmatched to any gene: 4. CDR3 length: 14 amino acids. The DNA of the CDR3 is TGTGCCAGCAGGGGGACTAGCGGGGGTCTCGAGCAGTACTTC. Translation: CASRGTSGGLEQYF.

The chain joins TRBV6-5 to TRBJ1-2; the D gene is possibly TRBD1 (5 bases). This CDR3 comprises 15 residues. From germline, CDR1 is MNHEY and CDR2 SVGAGI. V dropped 4 bases and J dropped 5 bases, with 17 bases sitting between them. CDR3 sequence (DNA): TGTGCCAGCAGTTCCCCATCAGGGAAGGGTTATGGCTACACCTTC. The encoded protein is CASSSPSGKGYGYTF.

This chain connects TRBV5-1 to TRBJ2-1; possible D gene TRBD2, 7 bases. V lost 0 bases and J lost 4, with 14 bases in between. This CDR3 contains 16 residues. The germline V gene has CDR1 SGHRS and CDR2 YFSETQ. This CDR3 reads CASSLDRGGTYNEQFF. The CDR3 DNA reads as TGCGCCAGCAGCTTGGATAGGGGGGGCACATACAATGAGCAGTTCTTC.

V usage is TRBV6-5 and J usage is TRBJ2-7, with D perhaps matching TRBD1 (6 bases). Trimming cost V 5 bases and J 5 bases, with 13 bases left between them. In germline, CDR1 is MNHEY, CDR2 SVGAGI. The length of the CDR3 is 13 residues. DNA of the CDR3: TGTGCCAGCAGTCAGAACACAGGGAACGAGCAGTACTTC. Its protein product is CASSQNTGNEQYF.

The chain employs TRBV7-2 and TRBJ2-7; D might be TRBD1 (6 bases). The CDR3 sequence is 12 residues long. Germline CDR1 SGHTA, CDR2 FQGNSA. Trimming took 2 bases from V and 6 from J, leaving 8 bases between them. As DNA, the CDR3 is TGTGCCAGCAGCTTACAGGGGCTCGAGCAGTACTTC. This translates into CASSLQGLEQYF.

The chain recombines TRBV4-3 with TRBJ1-6, with 7 bases lining up with TRBD1. J was trimmed by 4 bases and V by 0 bases; bases with no gene match: 9. From germline, CDR1 is LGHNA and CDR2 YSLEER. This CDR3 comprises 18 residues. CDR3 sequence (DNA): TGCGCCAGCAGCCAAGAGCCGGGAGACAGGGAGTATAATTCACCCCTCCACTTT. Translation: CASSQEPGDREYNSPLHF.

The CDR3 reads CSVERTQEAFF. Here the CDR3 DNA reads TGCAGCGTTGAAAGGACACAGGAAGCTTTCTTT. This rearrangement joins TRBV29-1 to TRBJ1-1; TRBD1 is a possible D gene (5 bases). CDR1 is SQVTM and CDR2 is ANQGSEA in the germline V gene. The CDR3 has 11 amino acids. V was clipped by 2 bases and J by 8 bases, with 9 bases between them.

The chain has TRBV6-6 and TRBJ1-4; weak D call: TRBD1 (5 bases). The length of the CDR3 is 14 residues. CDR1 and CDR2 (germline): MNHNY, SVGAGI (reference sequence). V shed 3 bases and J shed 8 bases, with 13 bases lying between them. CDR3 amino acids: CASSYRPGREKLFF. CDR3 in DNA: TGTGCCAGCAGTTATCGCCCAGGGAGGGAAAAACTGTTTTTT.

The CDR3: CASSQDPRTGLLTEAFF. The DNA of the CDR3 is TGCGCCAGCAGCCAAGACCCTAGGACAGGTCTATTGACTGAAGCTTTCTTT. The chain employs TRBV4-1 and TRBJ1-1, with 7 positions matching TRBD1. CDR1 MGHRA and CDR2 YSYEKL come from the germline V gene. The CDR3 has 17 residues. Trimming removed 0 bases from V and 5 bases from J; junction bases left unmatched: 12.

V usage is TRBV6-5 and J usage is TRBJ1-1; D might be TRBD1 (6 bases). The germline CDR1 and CDR2 sequences are MNHEY and SVGAGI. V was cut by 6 bases and J by 0 bases, with 11 bases left in between. The CDR3 has 14 residues. The CDR3 reads CASSRGYLNTEAFF. CDR3 nucleotides: TGTGCCAGCAGCAGGGGTTACCTGAACACTGAAGCTTTCTTT.

The CDR3, as DNA: TGTGCCAGCAGCTTTGGACAGGGGGAGACCCAGTACTTC. Its translation: CASSFGQGETQYF. V is TRBV7-3 and J is TRBJ2-5, with 9 bases matching TRBD1. The CDR3 length is 13 residues. CDR1 and CDR2 (germline): SGHTA, FQGTGA. J lost 5 bases, V lost 3 bases, and 1 base had no gene match.

The rearrangement uses TRBV5-1 and TRBJ2-5; a weak D match, TRBD1 (6 bases). This CDR3 is 15 amino acids long. The germline V gene has CDR1 SGHRS and CDR2 YFSETQ. V was pared by 0 bases and J by 4 bases, with 13 bases between. The CDR3 DNA follows: TGCGCCAGCAGCTTGGACAGGGAAGTGTTAGAGACCCAGTACTTC. Its protein product is CASSLDREVLETQYF.

The chain joins TRBV9 to TRBJ2-6; weak D call: TRBD1 (6 bases). V lost 3 bases to trimming and J lost 2 bases, with 12 bases between them. The CDR3 runs 16 residues. Germline-derived CDR1 and CDR2 are SGDLS and YYNGEE. The CDR3 nucleotides read TGTGCCAGCAGCGGAGGCAGGGGACCTGGGGCCAACGTCCTGACTTTC. The encoded protein is CASSGGRGPGANVLTF.

Here the CDR3 reads CASSPTTSGGPTDTQYF. The CDR3 DNA reads as TGTGCCAGCTCCCCTACCACTAGCGGGGGGCCCACAGATACGCAGTATTTT. The rearrangement links TRBV18 to TRBJ2-3; 12 bases are shared with TRBD2. Germline assignment: CDR1 KGHSH and CDR2 LQKENI. V trimming: 6 bases; J trimming: 2 bases; junction bases outside the gene matches: 9. This CDR3 contains 17 residues.

This sequence joins TRBV28 and TRBJ1-2; D unclear. This CDR3 is 13 amino acids long. Germline assignment: CDR1 MDHEN and CDR2 SYDVKM. V was clipped by 6 bases and J by 4 bases, with 12 bases between them. The CDR3 protein is CASSLALSYGYTF. The DNA for the CDR3 is TGTGCCAGCAGCCTGGCCCTCTCCTATGGCTACACCTTC.

Written as DNA, the CDR3 is TGTGCCTGGAGGGGACTCCAGCGGACCACAGATACGCAGTATTTT. This gives the protein CAWRGLQRTTDTQYF. The genes are TRBV30 and TRBJ2-3, with a weak D call TRBD2 (6 bases). The V gene lost 3 bases and the J gene lost 2 bases, with 15 bases spanning the gap. The CDR3 loop spans 15 amino acids. Germline V CDR1 and CDR2: GTSNPN, SVGIG (reference sequence).